The clone carrying this TCR beta chain was counted many times. The CDR3 extends over 15 amino acids. Trimming took off 1 base at V and 2 bases at J, with 12 bases between the two ends. CDR1 is MGHRA and CDR2 is YSYEKL in the germline V gene. This sample stems from a study of Graves' ophthalmopathy and Graves' hyperthyroidism. As the template, RNA transcripts were used to amplify TCR beta CDR3 regions. First-round RT-PCR employed HTBI primers, with a second-round multiplex PCR after it. Using its own MiXCR run on the multiplex PCR reads, TCRdb lists one record per CDR3 protein. The sample consists of fewer than 600,000 distinct CDR3 sequences, around 15% of them appearing once.

Sequenced sample: blood. The V and J genes are TRBV4-1 and TRBJ2-7; maybe TRBD2 (7 bases). The TCR was taken from a woman in her twenties or thirties with Graves' ophthalmopathy. The CDR3 loop reads CASSQVGGTTYEQYF. The DNA for the CDR3 is TGCGCCAGCAGCCAAGTCGGGGGGACAACCTACGAGCAGTACTTC.